This T cell receptor beta chain derives from a study of OX40 agonist ivuxolimab in advanced cancers. Study summary: It was ivuxolimab, an agonistic anti-OX40 (CD134) antibody, that patients were treated with. Recorded diagnoses for dose-escalation patients were hepatocellular carcinoma, melanoma, renal cell or head and neck cancer.

This clone was seen a single time. Its antigen remains unknown. Clones were sequenced by immunoSEQ multiplex PCR, and TCRdb holds only the in-frame ones, with some missing. Counted here are about 71,000 clones, 90% to 95% occurring once; the ten biggest clones make up approximately 14%. V lost 5 bases and J 5 bases, leaving 19 bases between the germline ends. The germline V gene encodes CDR1 LNHNV and CDR2 YYDKDF (reference sequence). This CDR3 contains 15 residues. General study points: Expanded clones were, on average, more numerous among CD8+ T cells than CD4+. At 0.1 to 3.0 mg/kg, clonal expansion of CD4+ and CD8+ blood T cells had occurred by week 6.

Sequencing used CD4+ or CD8+ T cells sorted from blood, obtained in a trial of the OX40 agonist ivuxolimab. This clonotype originated in an adult with an advanced solid tumor such as melanoma, head and neck, liver or kidney cancer. The chain joins TRBV15 to TRBJ2-7, with D possibly being TRBD1 or TRBD2 (5 bases each). The DNA for the CDR3 is TGTGCCACCAGCCCCCGGGGTCAGGGTCTCAACGAGCAGTACTTC. Translating it yields CATSPRGQGLNEQYF.